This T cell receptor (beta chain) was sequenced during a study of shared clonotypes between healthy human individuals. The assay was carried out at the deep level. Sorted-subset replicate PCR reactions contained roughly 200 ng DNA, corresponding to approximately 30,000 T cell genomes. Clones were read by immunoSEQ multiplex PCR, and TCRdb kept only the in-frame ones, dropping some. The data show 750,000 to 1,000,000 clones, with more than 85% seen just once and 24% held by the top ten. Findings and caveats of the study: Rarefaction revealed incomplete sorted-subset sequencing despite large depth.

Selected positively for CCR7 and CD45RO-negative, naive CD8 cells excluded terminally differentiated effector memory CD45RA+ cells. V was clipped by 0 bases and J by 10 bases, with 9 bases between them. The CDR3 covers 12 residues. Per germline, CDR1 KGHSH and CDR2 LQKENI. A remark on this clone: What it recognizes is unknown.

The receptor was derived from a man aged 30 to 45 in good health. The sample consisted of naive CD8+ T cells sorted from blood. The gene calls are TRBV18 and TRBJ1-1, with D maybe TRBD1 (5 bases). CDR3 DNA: TGTGCCAGCTCACCACCGGGGGAGATAGCTTTCTTT. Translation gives CASSPPGEIAFF.